This T cell receptor beta chain was identified in a study of T cells after yellow fever vaccination. Germline assignment: CDR1 DFQATT and CDR2 SNEGSKA (reference sequence). Between the trimmed V and J ends, which lost 6 bases and 2 bases, there was a span of 14 bases. The CDR3 consists of 13 residues. TCRdb itself ran the 5' RACE reads through MiXCR, one entry per CDR3 protein. The table has 250,000 or so distinct CDR3 sequences, about 3.7% seen once. This clonotype was seen ten or more times. Its antigen is undetermined. Study-wide findings and caveats: High-abundance clonotypes from the bulk population could contaminate FACS-sorted repertoires.

The receptor was derived from a man younger than 30 who received the YFV17D yellow fever vaccine. Sample: PBMCs, taken 15 days after the yellow fever booster vaccination. The chain uses TRBV20-1 and TRBJ2-7; D may be TRBD2 (6 bases). The CDR3 reads CSARSGGAYEQYF. DNA of the CDR3: TGCAGTGCACGGAGTGGAGGGGCCTACGAGCAGTACTTC.